This T cell receptor (beta chain) came from a study of blood T cell repertoires in COVID-19. The germline gives CDR1 MNHEY, CDR2 SVGAGI. Between the trimmed V and J ends, which lost 5 bases and 0 bases, there was a span of 7 bases. The CDR3 contains 14 residues. Per the authors' pipeline: Cell counts per sample came from amplifying reference gene primers. Only in-frame clones appear in the TCRdb table, and some are missing; sequencing was by immunoSEQ multiplex PCR. D and trimming come from the DNA, and the V and J calls and clone size come from that table. This table has roughly 100,000 clones, 79% appearing once.

J is TRBJ1-4 and V is TRBV6-5; D remains ambiguous. The receptor was isolated from a woman over 75 with active or convalescent COVID-19. The sequenced sample consisted of peripheral blood. CDR3 sequence (DNA): TGTGCCAGCAGTATACTTGCAACTAATGAAAAACTGTTTTTT. Its protein product is CASSILATNEKLFF.